The source of this TCR beta chain is a study of blood T cell repertoires in COVID-19. The assay was immunoSEQ multiplex PCR, and TCRdb's table has in-frame clones only and misses some. The data hold about 68,000 clones, with 75% to 90% observed a single time. From germline, CDR1 is KGHDR and CDR2 SFDVKD. Trimming took off 4 bases at V and 0 bases at J, with 14 bases between the two ends. The CDR3 consists of 17 residues. The TCR was taken from a man in his forties or fifties with acute or convalescent COVID-19. The rearrangement uses TRBV24-1 and TRBJ1-4; perhaps TRBD1 as D (5 bases). Sequencing input: peripheral blood. The CDR3 sequence: CATSDQRDGATNEKLFF. The CDR3 DNA sequence: TGTGCCACCAGTGACCAGCGGGACGGAGCAACTAATGAAAAACTGTTTTTT.